This T cell receptor beta chain originates from a study of shared clonotypes between healthy human individuals. Overall study context: Three CD4 naive, three CD4 memory, two CD8 naive and one CD8 memory plate were used per donor.

Study-wide results and limits: Clonotypes which were not shared had lower generation probabilities than clonotypes that all four donors shared. What limited the represented genetic and exposure-history diversity was the small number of donors.

The CDR3 contains 12 residues. The V end was cut by 8 bases, the J end by 2 bases, with 10 bases between. Per germline, CDR1 SEHNR and CDR2 FQNEAQ (reference sequence). The authors split each subset's genomic DNA evenly across several immunoSEQ plates. TCRdb keeps only in-frame clones here, not all; method: immunoSEQ multiplex PCR. The sample has fewer than 700,000 clones; approximately 95% are singletons. As concerns this clone: What it binds is unknown.

The naive CD8 population came from CD45RO-negative cells selected for CCR7, without terminally differentiated effector memory CD45RA+ cells. Sequenced material: naive CD8+ T cells sorted from blood. The J gene is TRBJ2-7, the V gene TRBV7-9, with D uncertain. The sequence was collected from a woman between 25 and 40 years old in good health. The CDR3 sequence: CASGIGAYEQYF. The CDR3 DNA follows: TGTGCCAGCGGTATCGGCGCCTACGAGCAGTACTTC.